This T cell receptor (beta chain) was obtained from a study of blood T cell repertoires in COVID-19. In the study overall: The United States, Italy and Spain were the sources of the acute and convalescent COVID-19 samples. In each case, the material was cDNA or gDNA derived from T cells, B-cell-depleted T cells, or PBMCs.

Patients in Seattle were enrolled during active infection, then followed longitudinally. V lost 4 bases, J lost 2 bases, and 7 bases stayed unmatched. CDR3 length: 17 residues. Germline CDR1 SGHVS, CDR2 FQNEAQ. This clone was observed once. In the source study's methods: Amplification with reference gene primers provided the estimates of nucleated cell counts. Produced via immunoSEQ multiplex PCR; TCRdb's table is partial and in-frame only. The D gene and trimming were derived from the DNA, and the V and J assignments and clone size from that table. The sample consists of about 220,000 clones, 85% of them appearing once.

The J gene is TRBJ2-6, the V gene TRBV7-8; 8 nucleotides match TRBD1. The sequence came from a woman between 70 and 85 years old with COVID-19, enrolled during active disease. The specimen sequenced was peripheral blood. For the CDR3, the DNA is TGTGCCAGCAGCTCCGACAGGGGCCTTCCTGGGGCCAACGTCCTGACTTTC. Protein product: CASSSDRGLPGANVLTF.